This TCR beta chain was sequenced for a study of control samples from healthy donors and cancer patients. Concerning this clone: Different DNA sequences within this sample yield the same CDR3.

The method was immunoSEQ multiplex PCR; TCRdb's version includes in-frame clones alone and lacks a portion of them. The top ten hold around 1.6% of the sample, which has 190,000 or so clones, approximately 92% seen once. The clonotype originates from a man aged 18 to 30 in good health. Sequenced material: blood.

The CDR3 coding sequence is TGCGCCAGCAGCTTGCGTGGACAGAGTTTCTCCTACGAGCAGTACTTC. Translated: CASSLRGQSFSYEQYF. The V call is TRBV5-1, the J call TRBJ2-7; D might be TRBD1 (6 bases). This CDR3 spans 16 amino acids. V was shortened by 1 base and J by 0 bases, with 14 bases between the two germline ends. Germline-derived CDR1 and CDR2 are SGHRS and YFSETQ.